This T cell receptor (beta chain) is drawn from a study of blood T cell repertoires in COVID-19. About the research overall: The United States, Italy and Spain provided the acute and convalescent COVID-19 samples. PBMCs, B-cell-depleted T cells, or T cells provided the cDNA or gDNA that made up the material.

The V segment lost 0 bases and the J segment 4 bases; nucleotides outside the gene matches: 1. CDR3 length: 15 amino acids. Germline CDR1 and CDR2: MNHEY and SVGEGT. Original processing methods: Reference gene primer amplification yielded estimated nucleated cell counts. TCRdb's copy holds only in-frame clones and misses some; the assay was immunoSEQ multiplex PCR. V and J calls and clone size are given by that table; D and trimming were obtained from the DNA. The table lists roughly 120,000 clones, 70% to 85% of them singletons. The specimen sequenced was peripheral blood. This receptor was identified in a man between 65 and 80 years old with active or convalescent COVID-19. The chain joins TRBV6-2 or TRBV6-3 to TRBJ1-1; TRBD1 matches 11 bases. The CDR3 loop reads CASSYSGTGGTEAFF. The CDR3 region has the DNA TGTGCCAGCAGTTACTCAGGGACAGGGGGCACTGAAGCTTTCTTT.